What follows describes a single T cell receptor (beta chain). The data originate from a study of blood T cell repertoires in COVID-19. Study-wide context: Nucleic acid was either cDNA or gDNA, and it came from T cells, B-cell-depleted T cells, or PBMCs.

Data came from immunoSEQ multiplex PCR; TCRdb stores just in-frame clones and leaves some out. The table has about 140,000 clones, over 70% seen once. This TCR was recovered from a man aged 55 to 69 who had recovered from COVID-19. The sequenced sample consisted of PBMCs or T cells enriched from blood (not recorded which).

This CDR3 is CAISLGQGRNQPQHF. CDR3 in DNA: TGTGCCATCTCCTTGGGACAGGGGCGCAATCAGCCCCAGCATTTT. This chain joins TRBV6-5 and TRBJ1-5; TRBD1 agrees at 10 bases. CDR1 and CDR2 from the germline V gene are MNHEY and SVGAGI. This CDR3 contains 15 residues. With 10 bases clipped from V and 2 bases from J, the junction kept 8 bases outside the gene matches.